Presented here are 31 T cell receptor beta chains from one specimen sequenced in a study of glioma-infiltrating T cells after dendritic cell vaccination. TCRdb keeps only in-frame clones here, not all; method: immunoSEQ multiplex PCR. The sample shows tens of thousands of clones, about nine tenths of them seen only once. The time point is: after dendritic cell vaccination, including at tumor progression/relapse. The sample here was blood, taken after dendritic cell vaccination. All receptors derive from a human donor with glioblastoma.

This rearrangement joins TRBV7-6 to TRBJ2-2; D call uncertain. The CDR3 contains 11 residues. Germline V gene data show CDR1 as SGHVS and CDR2 as FNYEAQ. Trimming left V 5 bases short and J 4 bases short, with 2 bases between. CDR3 DNA sequence: TGTGCCAGCAGCCGCACCGGGGAGCTGTTTTTT. Its translation is CASSRTGELFF. Combining the CDR3 with reference TRBV7-6 and TRBJ2-2 gives the whole variable domain GAGVSQSPRYKVTKRGQDVALRCDPISGHVSLYWYRQALGQGPEFLTYFNYEAQQDKSGLPNDRFSAERPEGSISTLTIQRTEQRDSAMYRCASSRTGELFFGEGSRLTVL.

This clone is a singleton in its sample. This rearrangement joins TRBV6-1 to TRBJ2-1; D might be TRBD1 (5 bases). Trimming left V 3 bases short and J 15 bases short, with 12 bases between. Germline lookup yields CDR1 MNHNS and CDR2 SASEGT. This CDR3 has 11 residues. CDR3 residues: CASSDQGRWFF. CDR3 coding DNA: TGTGCCAGCAGTGATCAGGGTAGGTGGTTCTTC.

This rearrangement joins TRBV11-2 to TRBJ1-5, with 7 bases identical to TRBD1. V was clipped by 5 bases and J by 0 bases; unmatched bases: 7. Germline CDR1 and CDR2: SGHAT and FQNNGV. This CDR3 has 16 residues. CDR3 protein: CASSRDSLYSNQPQHF. The CDR3 region has the DNA TGTGCCAGCAGCAGGGACAGTCTTTATAGCAATCAGCCCCAGCATTTT.

The CDR3 DNA reads TGTGCTAGTGGTTTGATTACGGGGGGGGAGCAGTATTTT. Translation gives CASGLITGGEQYF. The chain links TRBV12-5 to TRBJ2-3; 8 bases line up with TRBD2. CDR3 length: 13 residues. Germline loops: CDR1 LGHNT, CDR2 FRNRAP. The ends lost 2 bases at V and 11 bases at J; junction bases unmatched: 6.

The chain uses TRBV7-3 and TRBJ2-3, with 9 bases lining up with TRBD2. V shed 2 bases, J shed 10 bases, and the junction held 10 bases outside the gene matches. Germline V CDR1 and CDR2: SGHTA, FQGTGA. The CDR3 loop spans 15 amino acids. The CDR3 reads CASSLSGGRANPQYF. The CDR3, as DNA: TGTGCCAGCAGCTTATCCGGCGGGAGGGCCAATCCGCAGTATTTT.

The gene calls are TRBV6-5 and TRBJ2-1, with D unresolved. This CDR3 has 15 residues. Trimming left V 4 bases short and J 1 base short, with 11 bases between. Germline CDR1 reads MNHEY; CDR2 reads SVGAGI. CDR3 in DNA: TGTGCCAGCAGTTCCCCTAGGCGGTCCTACAATGAGCAGTTCTTC. This gives the protein CASSSPRRSYNEQFF.

The rearrangement uses TRBV5-1 and TRBJ2-1; tentatively, D is TRBD2 (5 bases). V lost 0 bases to trimming and J lost 0 bases, with 10 bases between them. The CDR3 has 16 amino acids. Germline CDR1 is SGHRS and CDR2 is YFSETQ. The CDR3 region is CASSLGRRSSYNEQFF. Here the CDR3 DNA reads TGCGCCAGCAGCTTGGGGCGGAGGAGCTCCTACAATGAGCAGTTCTTC.

The chain uses TRBV5-4 and TRBJ1-2, with 10 bases aligning to TRBD1. CDR3 length equals 13 residues. The V gene end was trimmed by 4 bases and the J gene end by 8 bases; junction bases not matched to a gene: 5. Germline CDR1 and CDR2: SGHNT and YYREEE (reference sequence). The CDR3 sequence is CASSPGTGVGYTF. For the CDR3, the DNA is TGTGCCAGCAGCCCCGGGACAGGGGTCGGCTACACCTTC. The full variable domain, rest sourced from reference TRBV5-4 and TRBJ1-2, is ETGVTQSPTHLIKTRGQQVTLRCSSQSGHNTVSWYQQALGQGPQFIFQYYREEENGRGNFPPRFSGLQFPNYSSELNVNALELDDSALYLCASSPGTGVGYTFGSGTRLTVV.

This sequence joins TRBV5-6 and TRBJ2-3; 7 bases are a match to TRBD1. Germline CDR1 SGHDT, CDR2 YYEEEE. The CDR3 sequence is 13 residues long. The J segment lost 4 bases and the V segment lost 3 bases, leaving 2 bases of the junction unmatched. Here the CDR3 DNA reads TGTGCCAGCAGCTGGACAGGATCAGATACGCAGTATTTT. As protein: CASSWTGSDTQYF.

V is TRBV7-2 and J is TRBJ1-5; no clear D gene. V was shortened by 5 bases and J by 5 bases, with 10 bases between the two germline ends. The CDR3 totals 13 residues. From germline, CDR1 is SGHTA and CDR2 FQGNSA. CDR3 nucleotide sequence: TGTGCCAGCAGCGCCAACAGAGATCAGCCCCAGCATTTT. Protein product: CASSANRDQPQHF.

This chain uses TRBV5-1 with TRBJ1-1, with 7 bases matching TRBD1. V lost 3 bases, J lost 6 bases, and 8 bases stayed unmatched. There are 14 residues in the CDR3. Germline-derived CDR1 and CDR2 are SGHRS and YFSETQ. The CDR3 loop reads CASSSGTQGAEAFF. The CDR3 DNA reads TGCGCCAGCAGCTCAGGAACTCAGGGGGCTGAAGCTTTCTTT.

Notes on this clone: Mismatch with germline at one junction end may stem from a read error. The V gene is TRBV7-3, the J gene TRBJ2-1, with D perhaps TRBD2 (6 bases). Germline loops: CDR1 SGHTA, CDR2 FQGTGA. The CDR3 has 13 amino acids. CDR3 DNA: TGTGCCAGCAGCGTAACGCAGGACTATCCGATAATCTTC. Protein: CASSVTQDYPIIF.

The V call is TRBV5-4, the J call TRBJ2-3; D unclear. CDR1 and CDR2 (germline): SGHNT, YYREEE (reference sequence). V lost 0 bases, J lost 6 bases, and 8 bases lay in between. The CDR3 loop spans 13 amino acids. For the CDR3, the DNA is TGTGCCAGCAGCTTGGTCGGAGAGGATACGCAGTATTTT. Translated, it gives CASSLVGEDTQYF.

This chain connects TRBV5-1 to TRBJ2-5, with 7 bases identical to TRBD1. The J call is in doubt because the DNA end fits TRBJ2-7 better. This CDR3 spans 14 amino acids. Germline assignment: CDR1 SGHRS and CDR2 YFSETQ. CDR3: CASSPRTGTYEQYF. CDR3 nucleotide sequence: TGCGCCAGCAGCCCACGGACAGGCACCTACGAGCAGTACTTC.

The chain uses TRBV11-2 and TRBJ2-2, with D unclear. The CDR3 runs to 13 residues. The ends were cut back, 1 base at V and 5 bases at J, with 5 bases in the middle. Germline CDR1 reads SGHAT; CDR2 reads FQNNGV. CDR3: CASSLVETGELFF. CDR3 bases: TGTGCCAGCAGCTTAGTGGAGACCGGGGAGCTGTTTTTT.

J is TRBJ2-1 and V is TRBV13; D might be TRBD2 (5 bases). The V gene lost 8 bases and the J gene lost 8 bases, with 13 bases spanning the gap. The CDR3 has 12 residues. CDR1 is PRHDT, CDR2 FYEKMQ, per germline (reference sequence). In DNA form, the CDR3 reads TGTGCCAGCGGGCGGGCACCCTATGAGCAGTTCTTC. It codes for CASGRAPYEQFF.

The chain recombines TRBV9 with TRBJ2-5, with 7 bases fitting TRBD2. Germline V gene lookup returns CDR1 SGDLS and CDR2 YYNGEE. J lost 5 bases, V lost 0 bases, and 4 bases had no gene match. The CDR3 is made up of 14 amino acids. The CDR3 bases are TGTGCCAGCAGCGTAGGGGGGGGACCGGAGACCCAGTACTTC. Its translation: CASSVGGGPETQYF.

This chain uses TRBV4-3 with TRBJ2-7; D gene unclear. There are 13 residues in the CDR3. V was trimmed by 3 bases and J by 0 bases, leaving 6 bases between them. Germline lookup yields CDR1 LGHNA and CDR2 YSLEER. The CDR3 nucleotides read TGCGCCAGCAGCCAGAGCCTCTCCTACGAGCAGTACTTC. It is translated as CASSQSLSYEQYF.

The chain joins TRBV10-3 to TRBJ2-1, with 7 bases aligning to TRBD1. V dropped 10 bases and J dropped 0; count of bases not matched to a gene: 6. Per the germline V gene, CDR1 is ENHRY and CDR2 is SYGVKD. This CDR3 is 14 amino acids long. This CDR3 is CATVGTDSYNEQFF. CDR3 coding DNA: TGTGCCACCGTTGGGACAGACTCCTACAATGAGCAGTTCTTC.

The chain links TRBV25-1 to TRBJ1-4; possible D gene TRBD1, 6 bases. The germline V gene has CDR1 MGHDK and CDR2 SYGVNS. Trimming removed 6 bases at V and 13 bases at J, with 15 bases between. The CDR3 runs 12 residues. CDR3 coding DNA: TGTGCCAGCAGGAACAGGGCTGCGGGACTGTTTTTT. It is translated as CASRNRAAGLFF.

V usage is TRBV6-5 and J usage is TRBJ2-2, with D perhaps TRBD2 (5 bases). CDR1 is MNHEY and CDR2 is SVGAGI in the germline V gene. CDR3 length: 14 residues. V lost 4 bases to trimming and J lost 4 bases, with 10 bases between them. The DNA of the CDR3 is TGTGCCAGCAGTTTAGGACTCTTCACCGGGGAGCTGTTTTTT. This sequence encodes CASSLGLFTGELFF.

A single count supports this clone. This rearrangement joins TRBV6-5 to TRBJ2-2; TRBD1 agrees at 7 bases. The CDR3 loop spans 15 amino acids. V dropped 10 bases and J dropped 3; count of bases not matched to a gene: 11. Germline values: CDR1 MNHEY, CDR2 SVGAGI. The CDR3, as DNA: TGTGCCACCGAGGGGACAGCGGACTACACCGGGGAGCTGTTTTTT. Translating it yields CATEGTADYTGELFF.

The chain links TRBV7-2 to TRBJ1-2; unclear D gene. The CDR3 is 12 amino acids. With 5 bases removed from V and 5 bases from J, the gap between germline ends came to 9 bases. CDR1 and CDR2 (germline): SGHTA, FQGNSA. The chain's CDR3 is CASSMALYGYTF. CDR3 DNA sequence: TGTGCCAGCAGCATGGCCCTTTATGGCTACACCTTC.

This clone appeared a single time. This chain joins TRBV19 and TRBJ1-6; maybe TRBD1 (6 bases). V lost 4 bases and J 8 bases, leaving 12 bases between the germline ends. The CDR3 has 14 amino acids. Per germline, CDR1 LNHDA and CDR2 SQIVND (reference sequence). DNA for the CDR3: TGTGCCAGTAGTAATGTAGGGACATATTCACCCCTCCACTTT. Its translation is CASSNVGTYSPLHF. Complete variable domain (other parts from reference TRBV19 and TRBJ1-6): DGGITQSPKYLFRKEGQNVTLSCEQNLNHDAMYWYRQDPGQGLRLIYYSQIVNDFQKGDIAEGYSVSREKKESFPLTVTSAQKNPTAFYLCASSNVGTYSPLHFGNGTRLTVT.

The chain has TRBV9 and TRBJ1-3, with a tentative D call TRBD1 (5 bases). The CDR3 extends over 16 amino acids. Trimming removed 1 base at V and 0 bases at J, with 11 bases between. Germline CDR1 SGDLS, CDR2 YYNGEE. CDR3 sequence: CASSVLDRSSGNTIYF. The CDR3 region has the DNA TGTGCCAGCAGCGTACTCGACAGATCCTCTGGAAACACCATATATTTT.

The genes are TRBV28 and TRBJ2-7; 7 bases are shared with TRBD1. Per germline, CDR1 MDHEN and CDR2 SYDVKM. Losses at the gene ends were 2 bases for V and 0 bases for J; bases not matched to a gene: 4. This CDR3 spans 15 amino acids. The CDR3 sequence is CASSLTGAGSYEQYF. Here the CDR3 DNA reads TGTGCCAGCAGTTTAACAGGGGCGGGCTCCTACGAGCAGTACTTC.

V gene TRBV6-5 combines with J gene TRBJ2-5, with 7 bases fitting TRBD1. Germline V gene data show CDR1 as MNHEY and CDR2 as SVGAGI. The V segment lost 5 bases and the J segment 5 bases; nucleotides outside the gene matches: 11. CDR3 size: 15 residues. CDR3 sequence: CASSTTGLKVETQYF. CDR3 nucleotide sequence: TGTGCCAGCAGTACGACAGGGTTAAAGGTGGAGACCCAGTACTTC.

The chain carries TRBV25-1 and TRBJ2-5; TRBD1 matches at 7 bases. This CDR3 is 16 amino acids long. Germline V gives CDR1 MGHDK, CDR2 SYGVNS. V shed 3 bases and J 4 bases; nucleotides not matched to a gene: 11. CDR3 sequence: CASSEGGQAYGETQYF. CDR3 nucleotide sequence: TGTGCCAGCAGTGAGGGTGGACAGGCGTACGGAGAGACCCAGTACTTC.

The chain couples TRBV5-1 to TRBJ2-5, with 13 bases lining up with TRBD2. Losses at the gene ends were 4 bases for V and 2 bases for J; bases not matched to a gene: 11. CDR1 is SGHRS and CDR2 is YFSETQ in the germline V gene. The CDR3 consists of 18 residues. The CDR3 DNA follows: TGCGCCAGCAGCCAGACTAGCGGGAGGACCCTACTACAAGAGACCCAGTACTTC. Its translation: CASSQTSGRTLLQETQYF.

The V and J genes are TRBV28 and TRBJ2-1; 9 nucleotides match TRBD1. This CDR3 has 13 amino acids. V was clipped by 8 bases and J by 4 bases; unmatched bases: 3. CDR1 and CDR2 (germline): MDHEN, SYDVKM. The CDR3 is CASSDRGYNEQFF. The CDR3 DNA reads as TGTGCCAGCTCGGACAGGGGTTACAATGAGCAGTTCTTC.

The V gene is TRBV5-8, the J gene TRBJ1-2, with 9 bases aligning to TRBD1. J gave up 6 bases and V 1 base, and 1 base lay outside the gene matches. Per the germline V gene, CDR1 is SGHTS and CDR2 is YDEGEE. CDR3 length: 13 residues. This CDR3 reads CASSLRTGDGYTF. For the CDR3, the DNA is TGTGCCAGCAGCTTGCGGACAGGGGATGGCTACACCTTC.